The sequence of this T cell receptor (beta chain) was determined in a study of STAT5B mutations in CD4+ large granular lymphocyte leukemia (dated by TCRdb to 2022 to 2024). Regarding the study in general: Where cryopreserved patient cells were available, CD8+ cells were depleted first, followed by selection with anti-CD4 microbeads. Flow cytometry on FACSCanto II or FACSVerse confirmed that purified fractions exceeded 95% purity among lymphocytes. The TCRbeta repertoires of CD4+ T-cell large granular lymphocyte leukemia patients were compared with the TCRbeta repertoires of healthy blood donors. Study-level results and caveats: Greater clonality appeared to be present in CD4-sorted patient repertoires than in healthy CD4+ repertoires, and the difference was retained after the putative leukemic clones were removed. The data were not HLA-matched, and the relatively small sample size could explain the higher clonality seen in CD4+ compared with CD8+ T-LGLL. Enrichment of TRBV06-family usage was observed among the top patient clones (8/27) relative to healthy controls (2/35). Main leukemic clonotypes were private to each patient, although approximately 25% of the main leukemic clonotypes were found at low frequency in the non-leukemic repertoires of other patients. Patient cell sources varied, and just five to seven CD4-sorted patient samples were included in the clonality comparison against healthy controls.

Trimmed from V: 5 bases; trimmed from J: 13 bases; junction bases lacking a gene match: 16. The CDR3 runs 13 amino acids, cysteine and phenylalanine included. The DNA shown is the 39-base CDR3, in frame from base 1. The germline V gene (reference sequence) specifies GTSNPN as CDR1 and SVGIG as CDR2. A word on this clone: Its antigen is currently not known. Per-base qualities were not stored, and no clone one base away is much larger.

TCRbeta rearrangements were sequenced from genomic DNA using the immunoSEQ assay at survey resolution. On the authors' methods: Any clonotype making up more than 5% of the repertoire was considered a putative leukemic clone, which gave 59 such clones in 25 or so patients. A lowest detectable productive clonotype frequency of 2.59 x 10-5 was observed in the TCR sequencing data. Only productive TCRbeta rearrangements, defined as complete and in-frame sequences, were included in the analyses. The clonality of each sample was calculated as Simpson clonality in the immunoSEQ Analyzer version 3.0. Clones were categorized by frequency as very rare, small, medium, large (1-20%) or hyperexpanded (>20%). OLGA 1.2.3 estimated generation probabilities, VDJtools produced V-gene circos plots, VDJdb was queried for specificities, and GLIPH identified CDR3 motifs. TCRdb took this table from immuneACCESS and kept in-frame rearrangements with V and J called. Such tables lack part of the clones; where checked against another copy, unresolved V genes explain under half of the gap, and the rest is unexplained. D and trimming come from the DNA, and the V and J calls and clone size come from that table. The sample includes roughly 2,000 clones, with around 87% observed a single time. The ten largest account for 6% to 6.5% of the sample.

CD4+ T-LGLL patients were recruited from hematology units in Padova (Italy), Helsinki (Finland) and Shinshu (Japan). Depending on sample availability, patient samples were obtained as bead-purified CD4+, CD4+CD8+, CD57+ or CD56+ fractions, or as unselected PBMC. The TCRbeta data from patients were combined with somatic STAT5B mutation profiles that came from deep amplicon sequencing of the same DNA. All TCR-sequenced material derived from peripheral blood: patient blood samples and healthy donor buffy coats. Peripheral blood mononuclear cells were isolated by Ficoll-Hypaque gradient centrifugation. The Gentra Puregene Cell and Tissue kit was used for genomic DNA extraction, and quantification was performed on a Qubit 2.0 fluorometer.

The V gene is TRBV30 and the J gene is TRBJ1-1; 7 of the junction bases match TRBD1. This TCR came from a woman in her sixties or seventies with CD4+ T-cell large granular lymphocyte leukemia. What was sequenced was PBMCs. The nucleotides read TGTGCCTGGGGACAGGACCACCCAAACTTTGATTTCTTT. Its translation is CAWGQDHPNFDFF.